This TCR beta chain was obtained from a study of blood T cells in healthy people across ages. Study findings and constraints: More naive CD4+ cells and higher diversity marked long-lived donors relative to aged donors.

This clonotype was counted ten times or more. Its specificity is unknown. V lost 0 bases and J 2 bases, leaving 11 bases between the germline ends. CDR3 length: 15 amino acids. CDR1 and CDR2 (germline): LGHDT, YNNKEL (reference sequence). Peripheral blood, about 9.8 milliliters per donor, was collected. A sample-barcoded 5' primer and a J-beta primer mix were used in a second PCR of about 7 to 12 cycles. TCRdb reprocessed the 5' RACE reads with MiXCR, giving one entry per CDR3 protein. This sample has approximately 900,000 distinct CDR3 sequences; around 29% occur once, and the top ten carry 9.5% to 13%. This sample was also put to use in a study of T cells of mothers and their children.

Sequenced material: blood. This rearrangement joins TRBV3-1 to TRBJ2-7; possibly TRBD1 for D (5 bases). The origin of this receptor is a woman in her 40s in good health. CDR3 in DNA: TGTGCCAGCAGCCAAGATTTTGGGGCCGCCTACGAGCAGTACTTC. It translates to CASSQDFGAAYEQYF.